Listed here is a single T cell receptor (beta chain). There is no known antigen for this receptor. It has no much larger one-base neighbor in the sample; base qualities were not kept. These data originate in a study of cytomegalovirus exposure and HLA in healthy donors (dated by TCRdb to 2016 to 2017). For context, the study as a whole: An earlier analysis of roughly 500 of the donors reported 250 to 350 Gb of sequence data and some 110 million unique TCR beta sequences obtained from some 200 million T cells. Roughly 300 gigabases of sequencing data and roughly 90 million unique TCR sequences were included in an early release covering under 650 HLA-typed donors. Of the roughly 430 genotyped donors, roughly 80% fell in the genetic ancestry cluster associated with self-reported Caucasian donors. The study was designed to test whether signatures of past pathogen exposure could be identified by cataloging public T cell receptors. The study profiled the T cell repertoires of fewer than 850 subjects by immunosequencing and related them to cytomegalovirus serostatus. Along with the approximately 600-subject first cohort, a separate validation cohort of over a hundred different subjects was used. The study combined high-throughput TCR immunosequencing, statistical association of individual TCRs with disease status, and machine learning to predict cytomegalovirus infection status. A later analysis re-examined previously published TCR beta repertoires from more than 550 donors and added high-resolution HLA genotyping to investigate patterns of TCR occurrence. Rather than using new phenotypic data, the later analysis identified candidate immune exposures from TCR beta sequences and from how often those sequences occurred across donors. To decide whether each TCR beta V gene segment behaved as functional or pseudogenic, an earlier analysis of approximately 590 of the donors relied on high-throughput TCR beta sequencing. Donor age, sex, ethnicity and CMV serostatus were collected together with the repertoire data. In a later genetic analysis, genome-wide SNP genotypes for about 55% of the 666 donors were used, and that subset was treated as a discovery cohort. Every repertoire in the discovery cohort had been generated on one and the same sequencing platform. HLA typing included class I and class II loci at four-digit resolution. The number of donors typed differed by locus, with roughly 620-640 for A, B, C, DRB1 and DQB1, 522 for DQA1, some 570 for DPA1, and roughly 450 for DPB1. Roughly 5 DR-DQ haplotypes were treated as single units for association and clustering because of strong linkage in the cohort. Among 398 genotyped donors of the cohort, an average of approximately 240,000 unique TCR beta nucleotide sequences were sequenced per donor, around a sixth of them non-productive.

The method was the immunoSEQ multiplex PCR assay. For the multiplex PCR, a mixture combining 60 forward primers for TCR Vbeta segments and 13 reverse primers for TCR Jbeta segments was used. A multiplex PCR assay on genomic DNA amplified the CDR3 region of rearranged TCR beta genes. Amplified TCR beta libraries were sequenced as 87-base-pair reads on the Illumina HiSeq System. The published analysis was carried out like this. In a later analysis, 70 million to 95 million unique TCR beta chains were counted across the approximately 640 repertoires, and roughly 11 million of these chains were shared by at least two donors. Raw reads were error-corrected and collapsed into unique sequences by a nearest-neighbor algorithm in which closely related sequences were merged to remove PCR and sequencing errors. V, D and J gene segments were assigned by aligning CDR3 sequences to IMGT reference sequences. For a sequence to be retained, at least a six-nucleotide match to both a V gene segment and a J gene segment was required. A rearrangement was called productive if the CDR3 had no stop codons and remained in frame with V and J, and every other rearrangement was called non-productive. CDR3 was defined by IMGT convention, running from the second conserved V-encoded cysteine to the conserved J-encoded phenylalanine. Sequences without an unambiguous match to a single V gene segment were excluded from the earlier analysis of about 630 of the donors. In an earlier analysis of around 590 of the donors, a V segment was called functional when productive rearrangements were above 56.7%, and segregating when the standard deviation between donors exceeded 5%. To diagnose cytomegalovirus status from the catalog of TCR beta chain sequences, a statistical classification framework was built. A later analysis assigned V and J genes by comparing TCR nucleotide sequences with IMGT/GENE-DB human TR gene sequences. The TCRdist pipeline was used in a later analysis to assign CDR3 sequences and most-parsimonious VDJ recombination scenarios. In a later analysis, each TCR beta chain was defined by its CDR3 amino acid sequence together with its V-gene family, and reads without a unique V-gene family were excluded. To address suspected cross-contamination and a sequencing artifact, a later analysis removed a few hundred highly shared, low-generation-probability nucleotide sequences. In a later analysis, a clonal expansion index was calculated for each public chain from normalized within-repertoire ranks of inferred template counts. In a later analysis, generation probabilities were computed using a VDJ recombination model fitted to out-of-frame rearrangements, and the results were checked against IGoR. In a later analysis, hypergeometric tests were used to score TCR-TCR, TCR-HLA and TCR-CMV co-occurrence, with a repertoire-size bias correction applied to TCR pairs. To estimate false discovery rates, a later analysis permuted the HLA or CMV assignments 20 times. In a later analysis, co-occurring TCRs were grouped using DBSCAN, and TCRdist sequence similarity was added for clustering within HLA-allele-positive subsets. Repertoires with fewer than 30,000 or more than 120,000 public chains were left out of co-occurrence clustering, as were roughly five repertoires with anomalous nucleotide sharing. TCRdb mirrors the immuneACCESS table, restricted to in-frame sequences. Some clones are absent from its copies; in checked studies, under half trace to an unresolved V gene, and the reason for the others is unknown. Clonal size and the V and J genes are those of that table, whereas D and trimming came from the DNA. Recorded for this sample are roughly 180,000 clones; almost 85% of them occurred a single time. 1% of the sample lies in the top ten.

Counted from cysteine to phenylalanine, this CDR3 has 14 amino acids. Of all the DNA, just the CDR3 is kept, 42 bases in frame from base 1. The V end gives up 9 bases and the J end 5 bases, leaving 10 bases in the junction not matched to a gene. CDR1 and CDR2 are read off the germline V gene (reference sequence) as LNHDA and SQIVND. General study outcomes and caveats: The study gave a list of some 150 TCR beta chains associated with cytomegalovirus. Strong co-occurrence of HLA alleles, especially DR and DQ, made assigning TCR associations to individual alleles difficult. Across donors, most TCR sequences were observed very rarely, whereas some public TCRs were present in many individuals. Linkage disequilibrium might explain the correlated functional status among segregating V segments, but an unknown experimental factor could not be excluded. Broadly in line with IMGT annotations, most TCR beta V segments showed up in productive rearrangements about 87% or about 30% of the time in an earlier analysis of around 600 of the donors. A later genetic analysis associated a missense DCLRE1C variant with V-gene and J-gene trimming of TCR beta chains, and an independent cohort replicated the association. Because counts were too low, roughly 18 rarely observed V segments, including chromosome 9 orphons, were left out of the earlier analysis of several hundred of the donors. A later analysis found that HLA-associated TCR beta chains were more clonally expanded and had lower generation probabilities than equally common non-associated chains. In vitro tests confirmed that three of the cytomegalovirus-associated TCR beta chains recognize cytomegalovirus antigens. A cluster of highly shared sequence variants was judged likely to be a technical artifact of the sequencing pipeline. A later analysis found that most CMV-associated TCR beta chains appeared HLA-restricted, with HLA associations seemingly driven largely by CMV exposure. Cytomegalovirus status was reported to be diagnosed by the classifier with high specificity and sensitivity in both the original and validation cohorts. A further reported finding was that TCR beta sequences accurately predicted the HLA-A and HLA-B alleles for most subjects in the first cohort. The only immune exposure information available for the cohort was CMV serostatus. According to a later genetic analysis, donors in an Asian-associated ancestry cluster had fewer N-insertions in productive TCRs than the approximately 650-donor mean. Some IMGT-functional V segments, including TRBV6-2 and TRBV6-3, could not be told apart with the 87-base-pair reads, so those segments were excluded. Presence/absence analyses assumed roughly uniform sequencing depth across donors, an assumption that may not hold. In a later analysis, the rate of TCR association differed among HLA loci, with DRB1 alleles having the most associated TCRs and HLA-C alleles having the fewest. The cohort was sequenced for TCR beta chains only, and without alpha or paired-chain data the features that could be detected were limited. Because some donors lacked HLA typing at each locus, the association tests relied only on the typed subset. According to the authors, the approach could potentially be generalized to other disease states and immunological phenotypes. Specific HLA alleles were associated with more than 15,000 TCR beta sequences at a false discovery rate of 0.05 in a later analysis. Several of the top co-occurrence clusters appeared to be linked to parvovirus B19, influenza, CMV and Epstein-Barr virus, according to a later analysis.

The cohort comprised under 700 healthy bone marrow donors. All cohort members were sampled while nominally healthy, although unrecorded immune exposures were likely present. The donor was CMV seronegative and belonged to the group of 350 to 400 seronegative cohort members. Every donor gave a peripheral blood sample, and the peripheral blood mononuclear cells from that sample were used for TCR beta sequencing. The Qiagen DNeasy Blood Extraction Kit was used to extract genomic DNA from the blood cell samples. Sequencing was carried out using PBMCs. This TCR derives from a man aged 25 to 45 in good health and CMV-seronegative. This chain is built from TRBV19 and TRBJ2-5; TRBD2 lines up with 9 middle nucleotides. The DNA is as follows: TGTGCCAGCAGAGGGCTAGCGGGACGGGAGACCCAGTACTTC. This yields the protein CASRGLAGRETQYF.